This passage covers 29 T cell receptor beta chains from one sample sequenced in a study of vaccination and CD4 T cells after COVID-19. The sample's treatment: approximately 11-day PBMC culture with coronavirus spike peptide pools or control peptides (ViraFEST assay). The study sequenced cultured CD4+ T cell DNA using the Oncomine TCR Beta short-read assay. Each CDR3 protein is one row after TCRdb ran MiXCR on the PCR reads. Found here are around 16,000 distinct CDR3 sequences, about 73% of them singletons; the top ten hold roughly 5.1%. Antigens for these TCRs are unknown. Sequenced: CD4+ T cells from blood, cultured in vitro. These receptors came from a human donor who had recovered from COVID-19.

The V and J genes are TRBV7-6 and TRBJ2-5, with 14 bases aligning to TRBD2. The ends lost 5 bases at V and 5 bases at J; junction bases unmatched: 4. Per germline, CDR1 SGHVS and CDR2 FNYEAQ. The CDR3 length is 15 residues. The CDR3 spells CASSRGTSGSETQYF. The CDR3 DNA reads TGTGCCAGCAGCCGCGGGACTAGCGGGAGTGAGACCCAGTACTTC.

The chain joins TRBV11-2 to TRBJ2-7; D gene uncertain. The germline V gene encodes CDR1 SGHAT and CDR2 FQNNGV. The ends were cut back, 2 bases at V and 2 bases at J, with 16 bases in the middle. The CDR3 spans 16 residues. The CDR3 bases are TGTGCCAGCAGCTTATTGGTAGGGCGAACTGCCTACGAGCAGTACTTC. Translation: CASSLLVGRTAYEQYF.

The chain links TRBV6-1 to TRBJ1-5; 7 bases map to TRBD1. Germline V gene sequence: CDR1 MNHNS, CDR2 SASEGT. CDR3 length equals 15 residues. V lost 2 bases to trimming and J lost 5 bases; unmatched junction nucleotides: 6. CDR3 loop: CASSETPGGHQPQHF. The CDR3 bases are TGTGCCAGCAGTGAAACCCCAGGGGGTCATCAGCCCCAGCATTTT.

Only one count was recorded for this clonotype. CDR3 DNA: TGTGCCAGTAGTATAGATCGGGGGGGTAGCAATCAGCCCCAGCATTTT. Translating gives CASSIDRGGSNQPQHF. V gene TRBV19 combines with J gene TRBJ1-5; D is perhaps TRBD1 (5 bases). Per germline, CDR1 LNHDA and CDR2 SQIVND (reference sequence). CDR3 size: 16 residues. The V and J ends lost 0 bases and 0 bases respectively, with 9 bases between them.

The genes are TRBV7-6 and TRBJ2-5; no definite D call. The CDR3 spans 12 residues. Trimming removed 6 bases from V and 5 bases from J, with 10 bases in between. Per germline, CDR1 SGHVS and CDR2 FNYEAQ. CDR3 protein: CASRSLGETQYF. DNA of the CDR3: TGTGCCAGCAGATCGCTAGGGGAGACCCAGTACTTC.

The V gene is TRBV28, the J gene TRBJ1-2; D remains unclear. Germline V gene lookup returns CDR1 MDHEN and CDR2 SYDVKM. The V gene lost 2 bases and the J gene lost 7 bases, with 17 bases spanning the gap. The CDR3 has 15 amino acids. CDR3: CASSLMDPQKGGYTF. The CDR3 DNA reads TGTGCCAGCAGTTTAATGGACCCACAAAAGGGTGGCTACACCTTC.

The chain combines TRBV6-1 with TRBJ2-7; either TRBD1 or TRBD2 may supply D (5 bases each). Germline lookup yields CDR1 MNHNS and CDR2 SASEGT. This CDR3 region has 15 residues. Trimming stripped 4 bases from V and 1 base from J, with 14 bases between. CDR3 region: CASSVTGTGSYEQYF. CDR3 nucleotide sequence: TGTGCCAGCAGTGTGACCGGGACGGGGTCCTACGAGCAGTACTTC.

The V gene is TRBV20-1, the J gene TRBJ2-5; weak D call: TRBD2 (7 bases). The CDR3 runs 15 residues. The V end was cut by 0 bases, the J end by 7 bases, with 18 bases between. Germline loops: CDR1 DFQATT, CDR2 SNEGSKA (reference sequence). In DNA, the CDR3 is TGCAGTGCTAGAGATTCGGGGGGCACCCCCCGGACCCAGTACTTC. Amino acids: CSARDSGGTPRTQYF.

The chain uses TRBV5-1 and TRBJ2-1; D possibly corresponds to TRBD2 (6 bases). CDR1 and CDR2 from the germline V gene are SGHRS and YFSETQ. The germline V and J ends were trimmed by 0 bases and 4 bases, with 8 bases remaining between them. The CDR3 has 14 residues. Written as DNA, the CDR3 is TGCGCCAGCAGCTTGGCGGGAGAATACAATGAGCAGTTCTTC. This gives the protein CASSLAGEYNEQFF. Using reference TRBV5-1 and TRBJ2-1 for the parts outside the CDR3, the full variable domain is KAGVTQTPRYLIKTRGQQVTLSCSPISGHRSVSWYQQTPGQGLQFLFEYFSETQRNKGNFPGRFSGRQFSNSRSEMNVSTLELGDSALYLCASSLAGEYNEQFFGPGTRLTVL.

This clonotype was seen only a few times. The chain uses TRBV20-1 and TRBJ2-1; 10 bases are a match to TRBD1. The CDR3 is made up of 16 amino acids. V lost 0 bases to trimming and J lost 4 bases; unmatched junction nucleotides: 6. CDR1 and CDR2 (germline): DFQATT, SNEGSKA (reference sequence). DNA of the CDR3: TGCAGTGCTAGAGATCATTGGACAGGGGGATACAATGAGCAGTTCTTC. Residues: CSARDHWTGGYNEQFF.

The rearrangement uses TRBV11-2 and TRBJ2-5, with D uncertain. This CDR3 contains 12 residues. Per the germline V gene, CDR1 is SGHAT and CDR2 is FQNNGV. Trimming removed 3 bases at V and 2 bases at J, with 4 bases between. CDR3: CASSFGQETQYF. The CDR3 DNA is TGTGCCAGCAGCTTTGGACAAGAGACCCAGTACTTC. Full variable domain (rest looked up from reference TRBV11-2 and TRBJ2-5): EAGVAQSPRYKIIEKRQSVAFWCNPISGHATLYWYQQILGQGPKLLIQFQNNGVVDDSQLPKDRFSAERLKGVDSTLKIQPAKLEDSAVYLCASSFGQETQYFGPGTRLLVL.

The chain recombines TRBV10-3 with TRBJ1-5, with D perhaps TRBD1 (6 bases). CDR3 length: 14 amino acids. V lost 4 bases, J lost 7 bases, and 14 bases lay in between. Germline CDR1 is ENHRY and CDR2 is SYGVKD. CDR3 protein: CAISVSGGDQPQHF. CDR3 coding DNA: TGTGCCATCAGTGTGTCTGGGGGCGACCAGCCCCAGCATTTT.

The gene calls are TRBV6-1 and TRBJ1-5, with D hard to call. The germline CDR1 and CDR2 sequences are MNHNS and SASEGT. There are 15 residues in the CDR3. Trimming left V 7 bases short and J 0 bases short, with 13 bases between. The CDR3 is CASTPLILSNQPQHF. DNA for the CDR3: TGTGCCAGCACTCCTTTGATCCTTAGCAATCAGCCCCAGCATTTT.

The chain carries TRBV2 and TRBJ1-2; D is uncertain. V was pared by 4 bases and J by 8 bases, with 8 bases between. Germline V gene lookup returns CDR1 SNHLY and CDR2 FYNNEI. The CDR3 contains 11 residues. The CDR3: CASSVYQGYTF. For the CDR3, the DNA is TGTGCCAGCAGTGTTTATCAGGGCTACACCTTC. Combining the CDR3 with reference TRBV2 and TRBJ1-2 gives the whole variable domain EPEVTQTPSHQVTQMGQEVILRCVPISNHLYFYWYRQILGQKVEFLVSFYNNEISEKSEIFDDQFSVERPDGSNFTLKIRSTKLEDSAMYFCASSVYQGYTFGSGTRLTVV.

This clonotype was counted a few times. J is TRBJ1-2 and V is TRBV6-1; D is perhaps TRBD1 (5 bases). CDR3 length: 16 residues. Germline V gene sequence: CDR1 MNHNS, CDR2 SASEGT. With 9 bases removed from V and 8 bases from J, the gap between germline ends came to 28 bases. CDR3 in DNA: TGTGCCAGTTTATCCCAAGGCGGCAGGGTTGTTAGGGGCTACACCTTC. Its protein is CASLSQGGRVVRGYTF.

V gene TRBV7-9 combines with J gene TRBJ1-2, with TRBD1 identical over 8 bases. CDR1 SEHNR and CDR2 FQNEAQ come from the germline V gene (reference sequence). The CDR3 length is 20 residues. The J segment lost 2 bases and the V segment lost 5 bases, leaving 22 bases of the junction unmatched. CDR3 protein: CASSQLTPVGHRGINYGYTF. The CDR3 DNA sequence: TGTGCCAGCAGCCAGCTTACTCCCGTCGGCCACAGGGGGATCAACTATGGCTACACCTTC.

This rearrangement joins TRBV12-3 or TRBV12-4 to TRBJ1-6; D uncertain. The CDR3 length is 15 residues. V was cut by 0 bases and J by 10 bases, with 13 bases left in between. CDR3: CASSLAWSVRSPLHF. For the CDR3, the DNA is TGTGCCAGCAGTTTAGCTTGGTCTGTGAGGTCACCCCTCCACTTT.

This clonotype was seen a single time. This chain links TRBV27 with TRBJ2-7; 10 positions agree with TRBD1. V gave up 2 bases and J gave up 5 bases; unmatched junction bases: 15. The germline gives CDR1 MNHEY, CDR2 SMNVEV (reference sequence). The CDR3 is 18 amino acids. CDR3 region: CASSLRAPRQGARNEQYF. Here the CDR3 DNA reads TGTGCCAGCAGTTTAAGAGCCCCAAGACAGGGGGCGAGGAACGAGCAGTACTTC.

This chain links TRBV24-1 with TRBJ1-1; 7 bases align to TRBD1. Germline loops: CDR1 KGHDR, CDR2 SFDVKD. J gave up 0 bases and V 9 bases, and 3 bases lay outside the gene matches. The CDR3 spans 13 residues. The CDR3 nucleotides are TGTGCCACCCGGGGACAGATGAACACTGAAGCTTTCTTT. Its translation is CATRGQMNTEAFF.

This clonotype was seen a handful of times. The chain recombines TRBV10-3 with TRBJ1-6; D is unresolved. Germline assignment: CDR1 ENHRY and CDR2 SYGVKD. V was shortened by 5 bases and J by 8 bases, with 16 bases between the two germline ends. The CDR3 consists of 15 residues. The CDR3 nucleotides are TGTGCCATCAGTCCGACGGACGGCGGGGATTCACCCCTCCACTTT. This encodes CAISPTDGGDSPLHF.

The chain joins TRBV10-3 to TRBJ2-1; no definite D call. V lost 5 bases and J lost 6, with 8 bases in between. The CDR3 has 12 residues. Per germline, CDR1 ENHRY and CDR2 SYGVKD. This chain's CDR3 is CAISTLGNEQFF. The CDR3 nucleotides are TGTGCCATCAGTACCCTAGGCAATGAGCAGTTCTTC.

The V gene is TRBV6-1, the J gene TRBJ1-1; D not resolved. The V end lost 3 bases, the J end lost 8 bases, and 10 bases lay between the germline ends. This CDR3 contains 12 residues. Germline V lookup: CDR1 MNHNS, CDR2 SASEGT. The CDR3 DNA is TGTGCCAGCAGTGATGAAGGCGTAGAAGCTTTCTTT. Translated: CASSDEGVEAFF.

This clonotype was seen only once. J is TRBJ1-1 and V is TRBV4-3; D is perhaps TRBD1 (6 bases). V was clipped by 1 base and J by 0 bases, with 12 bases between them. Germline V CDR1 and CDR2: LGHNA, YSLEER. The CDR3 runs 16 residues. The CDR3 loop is CASSQGDRYMNTEAFF. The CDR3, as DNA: TGCGCCAGCAGCCAAGGAGACAGGTACATGAACACTGAAGCTTTCTTT.

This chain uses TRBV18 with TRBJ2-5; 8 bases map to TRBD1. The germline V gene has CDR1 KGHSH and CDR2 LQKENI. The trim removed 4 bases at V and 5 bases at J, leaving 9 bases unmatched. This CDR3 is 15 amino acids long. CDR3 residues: CASSQDAGGGETQYF. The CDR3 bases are TGTGCCAGCTCACAGGATGCAGGGGGCGGGGAGACCCAGTACTTC.

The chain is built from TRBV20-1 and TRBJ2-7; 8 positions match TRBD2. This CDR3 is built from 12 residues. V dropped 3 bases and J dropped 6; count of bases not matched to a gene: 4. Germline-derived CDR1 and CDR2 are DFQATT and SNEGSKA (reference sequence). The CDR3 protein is CSARAGGREQYF. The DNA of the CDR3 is TGCAGTGCTAGGGCGGGAGGTCGCGAGCAGTACTTC.

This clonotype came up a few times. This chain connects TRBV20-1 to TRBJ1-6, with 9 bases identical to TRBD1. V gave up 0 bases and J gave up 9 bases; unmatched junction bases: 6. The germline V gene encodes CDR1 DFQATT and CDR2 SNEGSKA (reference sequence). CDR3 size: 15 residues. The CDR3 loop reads CSAREPGTGFSPLHF. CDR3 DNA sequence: TGCAGTGCTAGAGAACCCGGGACAGGGTTTTCACCCCTCCACTTT.

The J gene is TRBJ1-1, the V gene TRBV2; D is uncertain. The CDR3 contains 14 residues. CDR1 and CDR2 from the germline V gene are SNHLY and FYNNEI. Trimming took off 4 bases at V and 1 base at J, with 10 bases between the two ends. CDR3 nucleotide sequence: TGTGCCAGCAGTGTACAATCGGCGAACACTGAAGCTTTCTTT. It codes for CASSVQSANTEAFF.

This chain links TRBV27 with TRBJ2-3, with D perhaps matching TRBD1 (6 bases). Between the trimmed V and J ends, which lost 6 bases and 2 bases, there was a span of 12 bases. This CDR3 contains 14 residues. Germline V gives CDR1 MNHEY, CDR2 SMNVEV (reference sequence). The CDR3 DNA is TGTGCCAGCAGCCGACGACAGGCCACAGATACGCAGTATTTT. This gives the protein CASSRRQATDTQYF.

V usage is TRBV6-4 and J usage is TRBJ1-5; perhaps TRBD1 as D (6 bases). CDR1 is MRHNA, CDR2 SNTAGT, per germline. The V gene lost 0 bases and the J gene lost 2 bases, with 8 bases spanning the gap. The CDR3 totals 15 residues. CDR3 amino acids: CASSDSGGCNQPQHF. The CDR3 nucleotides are TGTGCCAGCAGTGACTCTGGGGGCTGCAATCAGCCCCAGCATTTT.